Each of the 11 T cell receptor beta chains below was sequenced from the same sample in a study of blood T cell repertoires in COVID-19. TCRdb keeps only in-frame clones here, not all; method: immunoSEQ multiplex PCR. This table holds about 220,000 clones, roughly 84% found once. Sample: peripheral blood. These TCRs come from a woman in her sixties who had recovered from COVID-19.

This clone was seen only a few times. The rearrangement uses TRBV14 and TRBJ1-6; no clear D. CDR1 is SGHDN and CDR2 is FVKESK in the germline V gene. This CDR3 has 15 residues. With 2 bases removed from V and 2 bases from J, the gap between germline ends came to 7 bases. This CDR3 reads CASSQTGTYNSPLHF. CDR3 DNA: TGTGCCAGCAGCCAAACCGGGACCTATAATTCACCCCTCCACTTT.

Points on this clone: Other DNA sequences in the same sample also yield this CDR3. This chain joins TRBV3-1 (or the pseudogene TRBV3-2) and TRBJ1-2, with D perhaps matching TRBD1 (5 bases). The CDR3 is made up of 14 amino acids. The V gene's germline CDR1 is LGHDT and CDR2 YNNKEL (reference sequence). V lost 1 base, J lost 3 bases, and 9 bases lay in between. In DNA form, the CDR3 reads TGTGCCAGCAGCCAAGTGGGGGGGGACTATGGCTACACCTTC. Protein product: CASSQVGGDYGYTF.

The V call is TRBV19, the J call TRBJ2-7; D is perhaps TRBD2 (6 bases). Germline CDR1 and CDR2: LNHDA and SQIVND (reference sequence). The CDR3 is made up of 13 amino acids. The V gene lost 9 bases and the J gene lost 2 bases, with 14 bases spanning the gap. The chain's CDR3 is CASTGDRPYEQYF. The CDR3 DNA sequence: TGTGCCAGCACGGGGGACCGACCCTACGAGCAGTACTTC.

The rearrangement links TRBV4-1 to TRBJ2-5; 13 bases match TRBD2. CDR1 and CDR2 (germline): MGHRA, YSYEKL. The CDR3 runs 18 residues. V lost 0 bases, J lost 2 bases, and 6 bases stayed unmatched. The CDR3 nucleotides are TGCGCCAGCAGCCAAGACCCGGGACTAGCGGGGCTACAAGAGACCCAGTACTTC. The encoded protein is CASSQDPGLAGLQETQYF.

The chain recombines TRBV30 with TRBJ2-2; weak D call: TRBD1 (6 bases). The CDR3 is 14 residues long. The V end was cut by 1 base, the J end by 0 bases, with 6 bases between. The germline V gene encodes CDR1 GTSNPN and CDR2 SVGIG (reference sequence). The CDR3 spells CAWSGDTNTGELFF. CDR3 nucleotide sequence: TGTGCCTGGAGTGGGGACACGAACACCGGGGAGCTGTTTTTT.

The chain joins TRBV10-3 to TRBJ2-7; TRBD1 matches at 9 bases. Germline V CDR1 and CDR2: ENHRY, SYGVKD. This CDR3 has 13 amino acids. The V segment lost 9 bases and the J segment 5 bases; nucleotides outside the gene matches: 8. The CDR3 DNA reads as TGTGCCATAACATCGGGACAGGGTGACGAGCAGTACTTC. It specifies CAITSGQGDEQYF.

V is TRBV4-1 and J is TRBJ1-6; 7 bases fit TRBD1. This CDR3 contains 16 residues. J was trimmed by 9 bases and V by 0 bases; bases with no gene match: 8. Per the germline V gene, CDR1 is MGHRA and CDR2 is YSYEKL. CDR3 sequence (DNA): TGCGCCAGCAGCCAAGATCCGGGACAGTCCGTTTCACCCCTCCACTTT. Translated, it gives CASSQDPGQSVSPLHF.

The CDR3 loop is CASGLGGGTDTQYF. The DNA for the CDR3 is TGTGCCAGCGGACTGGGGGGGGGCACAGATACGCAGTATTTT. The chain joins TRBV13 to TRBJ2-3, with 7 positions matching TRBD2. The CDR3 has 14 amino acids. The trim removed 8 bases at V and 1 base at J, leaving 6 bases unmatched. Germline CDR1 reads PRHDT; CDR2 reads FYEKMQ (reference sequence).

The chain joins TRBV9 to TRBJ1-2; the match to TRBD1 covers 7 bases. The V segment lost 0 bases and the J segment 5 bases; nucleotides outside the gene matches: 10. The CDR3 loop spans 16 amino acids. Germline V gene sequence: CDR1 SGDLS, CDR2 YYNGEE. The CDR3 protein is CASSVATGAGKYGYTF. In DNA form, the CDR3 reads TGTGCCAGCAGCGTAGCAACAGGGGCGGGTAAATATGGCTACACCTTC. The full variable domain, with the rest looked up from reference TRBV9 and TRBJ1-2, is DSGVTQTPKHLITATGQRVTLRCSPRSGDLSVYWYQQSLDQGLQFLIQYYNGEERAKGNILERFSAQQFPDLHSELNLSSLELGDSALYFCASSVATGAGKYGYTFGSGTRLTVV.

The CDR3 loop is CASSLGQGHQPQHF. The CDR3 nucleotides read TGTGCCAGCAGCCTCGGACAGGGCCATCAGCCCCAGCATTTT. The rearrangement joins TRBV5-6 to TRBJ1-5; the match to TRBD1 covers 8 bases. Germline CDR1 and CDR2: SGHDT and YYEEEE. The CDR3 has 14 amino acids. J lost 5 bases, V lost 4 bases, and 5 bases had no gene match.

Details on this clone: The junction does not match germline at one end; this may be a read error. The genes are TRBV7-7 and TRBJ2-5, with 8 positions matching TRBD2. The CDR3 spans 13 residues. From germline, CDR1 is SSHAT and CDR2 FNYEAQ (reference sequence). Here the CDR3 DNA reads TGTGCTAGCAGCCGCAGCGGGGGAGAGACCCAGTACTTC. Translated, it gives CASSRSGGETQYF.